The 26 T cell receptor beta chains below were found in one sample sequenced in a study of control samples from healthy donors and cancer patients. Some clones are missing from TCRdb's copy, which holds only in-frame ones; the method was immunoSEQ multiplex PCR. Among about 75,000 clones listed, approximately 94% were seen once. The sample comprised blood. The receptors derive from a woman aged 35 to 49 in good health.

V usage is TRBV28 and J usage is TRBJ1-2; D unresolved. Germline V lookup: CDR1 MDHEN, CDR2 SYDVKM. The CDR3 is made up of 14 amino acids. V shed 9 bases and J shed 3 bases, with 17 bases lying between them. This CDR3 reads CASKNLQTYYGYTF. The CDR3 bases are TGTGCCAGTAAAAATTTACAGACTTACTATGGCTACACCTTC.

The chain is built from TRBV6-5 and TRBJ2-7, with D possibly matching TRBD2 (6 bases). The CDR3 covers 15 residues. V was trimmed by 7 bases and J by 2 bases, leaving 18 bases between them. Germline V gene sequence: CDR1 MNHEY, CDR2 SVGAGI. For the CDR3, the DNA is TGTGCCAGCAACCGCGGTGGCGGGGTAGCCTACGAGCAGTACTTC. Its protein is CASNRGGGVAYEQYF.

The chain combines TRBV24-1 with TRBJ2-7, with D uncertain. The ends were cut back, 4 bases at V and 4 bases at J, with 7 bases in the middle. CDR1 KGHDR and CDR2 SFDVKD come from the germline V gene. This CDR3 has 12 amino acids. CDR3 region: CATSDGAYEQYF. The CDR3 DNA reads TGTGCCACCAGTGACGGAGCTTACGAGCAGTACTTC.

V usage is TRBV6-5 and J usage is TRBJ1-1; D gene ambiguous. The CDR3 loop spans 15 amino acids. The V end lost 5 bases, the J end lost 1 base, and 14 bases lay between the germline ends. The germline V gene has CDR1 MNHEY and CDR2 SVGAGI. DNA of the CDR3: TGTGCCAGCAGTCCTCGGGCCGTCGGGAACACTGAAGCTTTCTTT. Translating it yields CASSPRAVGNTEAFF.

The V call is TRBV10-3, the J call TRBJ2-5; D remains unclear. Germline loops: CDR1 ENHRY, CDR2 SYGVKD. This CDR3 is 14 amino acids long. Trimming removed 7 bases from V and 5 bases from J, with 17 bases in between. CDR3 in amino acids: CAINSRPLIETQYF. The CDR3 bases are TGTGCCATCAACAGCCGGCCGTTGATTGAGACCCAGTACTTC.

V and J are TRBV6-5 and TRBJ1-1, with TRBD1 matching over 7 bases. Germline V gives CDR1 MNHEY, CDR2 SVGAGI. V dropped 1 base and J dropped 4; count of bases not matched to a gene: 6. The CDR3 length is 15 residues. Here the CDR3 reads CASSYYEGAGTEAFF. DNA of the CDR3: TGTGCCAGCAGTTACTACGAGGGGGCAGGCACTGAAGCTTTCTTT.

The gene calls are TRBV2 and TRBJ2-5, with 8 nucleotides matching TRBD1. The J segment lost 1 base and the V segment lost 8 bases, leaving 15 bases of the junction unmatched. The CDR3 is 17 residues long. Germline values: CDR1 SNHLY, CDR2 FYNNEI. The CDR3 reads CASSSAADRGSQETQYF. CDR3 sequence (DNA): TGTGCCAGCTCCTCCGCCGCCGACAGGGGCTCCCAAGAGACCCAGTACTTC.

This chain connects TRBV29-1 to TRBJ1-4; unclear D gene. The V and J ends lost 1 base and 3 bases respectively, with 12 bases between them. The CDR3 runs 15 residues. Germline CDR1 and CDR2: SQVTM and ANQGSEA. As DNA, the CDR3 is TGCAGCGTTGAAGTGCTGGCAGGACCTAATGAAAAACTGTTTTTT. This codes for CSVEVLAGPNEKLFF.

The CDR3 DNA follows: TGTGCCAGCAGTGAATTATCGGGACAGGGGAGGGAGACCCAGTACTTC. Translation gives CASSELSGQGRETQYF. The rearrangement uses TRBV25-1 and TRBJ2-5, with TRBD1 identical over 10 bases. Germline assignment: CDR1 MGHDK and CDR2 SYGVNS. The V and J ends lost 1 base and 5 bases, in that order; junction bases with no gene match: 7. This CDR3 has 16 residues.

J is TRBJ2-5 and V is TRBV6-5; D perhaps matches TRBD1 (6 bases). Between the trimmed V and J ends, which lost 5 bases and 7 bases, there was a span of 17 bases. This CDR3 is 14 amino acids long. Germline loops: CDR1 MNHEY, CDR2 SVGAGI. Written as DNA, the CDR3 is TGTGCCAGCAGTCCCGACAGGAGCCGAGGGACCCAGTACTTC. The encoded protein is CASSPDRSRGTQYF.

The V and J genes are TRBV12-3 or TRBV12-4 and TRBJ2-1, with a weak D call TRBD2 (6 bases). The CDR3 sequence is 12 residues long. V dropped 3 bases and J dropped 8 bases, with 8 bases sitting between them. The CDR3 protein is CASSLGGDEQFF. Written as DNA, the CDR3 is TGTGCCAGCAGTTTGGGGGGAGATGAGCAGTTCTTC.

This sequence joins TRBV19 and TRBJ1-1; D is possibly TRBD1 (5 bases). V lost 3 bases and J lost 5, with 19 bases in between. Germline CDR1 and CDR2: LNHDA and SQIVND (reference sequence). This CDR3 has 16 amino acids. The CDR3 loop is CASSIDPGTEKTEAFF. The DNA for the CDR3 is TGTGCCAGTAGTATCGACCCCGGGACCGAGAAAACTGAAGCTTTCTTT.

The chain combines TRBV4-3 with TRBJ2-7, with D uncertain. Germline-derived CDR1 and CDR2 are LGHNA and YSLEER. The CDR3 runs to 16 residues. Trimming left V 0 bases short and J 4 bases short, with 16 bases between. The CDR3 sequence is CASSQEWSPDTYEQYF. The CDR3 DNA reads as TGCGCCAGCAGCCAAGAGTGGTCCCCGGATACATACGAGCAGTACTTC.

This clone was seen only once. The V call is TRBV5-1, the J call TRBJ2-5, with D maybe TRBD1 (6 bases). The CDR3 runs to 14 residues. Germline V gene sequence: CDR1 SGHRS, CDR2 YFSETQ. The V end lost 0 bases, the J end lost 2 bases, and 8 bases lay between the germline ends. CDR3 amino acids: CASSLGTAQETQYF. Here the CDR3 DNA reads TGCGCCAGCAGCTTGGGGACAGCTCAAGAGACCCAGTACTTC.

The gene calls are TRBV5-1 and TRBJ2-2; D may be TRBD1 or TRBD2 (5 bases each). The CDR3 consists of 16 residues. V was pared by 0 bases and J by 6 bases, with 15 bases between. From germline, CDR1 is SGHRS and CDR2 YFSETQ. The CDR3 nucleotides are TGCGCCAGCAGCTTGGCTACCTTAGCGACAGCCGGGGAGCTGTTTTTT. Translating it yields CASSLATLATAGELFF.

The chain joins TRBV7-9 to TRBJ2-7; 8 nucleotides line up with TRBD1. V lost 2 bases, J lost 5 bases, and 8 bases stayed unmatched. Germline V gives CDR1 SEHNR, CDR2 FQNEAQ (reference sequence). CDR3 length: 15 amino acids. CDR3 region: CASSLSTGVKDEQYF. CDR3 bases: TGTGCCAGCAGCTTATCGACAGGGGTTAAAGACGAGCAGTACTTC.

The V call is TRBV6-2 or TRBV6-3, the J call TRBJ2-7, with TRBD2 matching over 7 bases. The germline CDR1 and CDR2 sequences are MNHEY and SVGEGT. The trim removed 2 bases at V and 2 bases at J, leaving 3 bases unmatched. The CDR3 covers 14 residues. The CDR3 loop is CASSYSGATYEQYF. The CDR3, as DNA: TGTGCCAGCAGTTACAGCGGGGCTACCTACGAGCAGTACTTC.

This clone was seen only once. The gene calls are TRBV9 and TRBJ2-1, with 7 bases fitting TRBD2. J was trimmed by 0 bases and V by 7 bases; bases with no gene match: 4. CDR1 is SGDLS and CDR2 is YYNGEE in the germline V gene. CDR3 length: 14 residues. CDR3 nucleotides: TGTGCCAGCGGGGGGGACTTCTCCTACAATGAGCAGTTCTTC. This translates into CASGGDFSYNEQFF.

This sequence joins TRBV7-2 and TRBJ2-5; 11 positions agree with TRBD2. With V trimmed by 5 bases and J by 4 bases, 3 bases remained unmatched. In germline, CDR1 is SGHTA, CDR2 FQGNSA. The CDR3 contains 14 residues. CDR3 region: CASSRGLAVETQYF. In DNA, the CDR3 is TGTGCCAGCAGCCGGGGACTAGCGGTAGAGACCCAGTACTTC.

This rearrangement joins TRBV6-5 to TRBJ1-2, with unresolved D. This CDR3 is built from 14 residues. Germline assignment: CDR1 MNHEY and CDR2 SVGAGI. Trimming shortened V by 2 bases and J by 0 bases, and 7 bases separated the two germline ends. CDR3 DNA sequence: TGTGCCAGCAGTTACGATCCTTCTAACTATGGCTACACCTTC. Protein product: CASSYDPSNYGYTF.

The rearrangement joins TRBV19 to TRBJ2-5, with 11 bases matching TRBD1. Germline CDR1 reads LNHDA; CDR2 reads SQIVND (reference sequence). The CDR3 sequence is 14 residues long. The ends lost 5 bases at V and 5 bases at J; junction bases unmatched: 4. The CDR3 DNA sequence: TGTGCCAGTAGTCGGGGACAGGGGGTGGAGACCCAGTACTTC. Amino acid sequence: CASSRGQGVETQYF.

V gene TRBV4-3 combines with J gene TRBJ1-5; perhaps TRBD1 as D (5 bases). This CDR3 contains 15 residues. CDR1 and CDR2 from the germline V gene are LGHNA and YSLEER. Deletions cut 4 bases from V and 5 bases from J, with 15 bases between. CDR3 region: CASSPGRGSHQPQHF. Written as DNA, the CDR3 is TGCGCCAGCAGCCCAGGAAGGGGATCGCATCAGCCCCAGCATTTT.

This clone was observed once. The rearrangement links TRBV28 to TRBJ2-2; 9 bases are a match to TRBD1. Per germline, CDR1 MDHEN and CDR2 SYDVKM. The ends lost 10 bases at V and 2 bases at J; junction bases unmatched: 17. The length of the CDR3 is 18 residues. CDR3: CATNHPRGQGYNTGELFF. The CDR3 DNA is TGTGCCACCAACCATCCAAGAGGACAGGGGTATAACACCGGGGAGCTGTTTTTT.

The rearrangement uses TRBV19 and TRBJ2-7; 7 nucleotides agree with TRBD2. V shed 3 bases and J 2 bases; nucleotides not matched to a gene: 7. From germline, CDR1 is LNHDA and CDR2 SQIVND (reference sequence). The CDR3 is 15 residues long. The CDR3 region is CASSMGAGEAYEQYF. CDR3 DNA sequence: TGTGCCAGTAGTATGGGTGCGGGAGAGGCCTACGAGCAGTACTTC.

This chain joins TRBV2 and TRBJ1-2, with TRBD1 as a possible D gene (6 bases). Trimming shortened V by 4 bases and J by 1 base, and 10 bases separated the two germline ends. CDR1 SNHLY and CDR2 FYNNEI come from the germline V gene. The CDR3 covers 14 residues. This chain's CDR3 is CASSGDIFNYGYTF. The CDR3 region has the DNA TGTGCCAGCAGTGGGGACATTTTTAACTATGGCTACACCTTC.

V gene TRBV4-1 combines with J gene TRBJ2-1; D is unresolved. The germline CDR1 and CDR2 sequences are MGHRA and YSYEKL. Trimming stripped 1 base from V and 4 bases from J, with 11 bases between. The length of the CDR3 is 15 residues. CDR3 in DNA: TGCGCCAGCAGCCAAGGGTTTAGCACTTACAATGAGCAGTTCTTC. As protein: CASSQGFSTYNEQFF.